The 25 T cell receptor beta chains below were found in one sample sequenced in a study of OX40 agonist ivuxolimab in advanced cancers. Data came from immunoSEQ multiplex PCR; TCRdb stores just in-frame clones and leaves some out. The repertoire holds 45,000 to 65,000 clones, around three quarters seen once, with about 6% in the top ten. The input for sequencing was CD4+ or CD8+ T cells sorted from blood, taken in a trial of the OX40 agonist ivuxolimab. The receptors shown here come from an adult with an advanced solid tumor such as melanoma, head and neck, liver or kidney cancer.

This chain joins TRBV7-9 and TRBJ2-5; TRBD2 matches at 11 bases. J was trimmed by 7 bases and V by 7 bases; bases with no gene match: 11. Germline V lookup: CDR1 SEHNR, CDR2 FQNEAQ (reference sequence). CDR3 length equals 15 residues. The chain's CDR3 is CASMNLAGGLGTQYF. The CDR3 region has the DNA TGTGCCAGCATGAACCTAGCGGGGGGCCTTGGGACCCAGTACTTC.

The chain combines TRBV4-2 with TRBJ1-5, with a weak D call TRBD1 (5 bases). V lost 3 bases, J lost 4 bases, and 10 bases lay in between. The CDR3 spans 14 residues. Germline CDR1 LGHNA, CDR2 YNFKEQ. The CDR3 nucleotides read TGTGCCAGCAGCCATTCAGGGATTAATCAGCCCCAGCATTTT. This gives the protein CASSHSGINQPQHF.

This clone was observed a single time. The V gene is TRBV29-1, the J gene TRBJ2-3; either TRBD1 or TRBD2 may fit D (6 bases each). The CDR3 has 13 residues. Looked up from germline, CDR1 is SQVTM and CDR2 is ANQGSEA. The V end was cut by 8 bases, the J end by 4 bases, with 16 bases between. The CDR3 sequence: CSFDRRGADTQYF. The DNA for the CDR3 is TGCAGCTTCGACAGGAGGGGCGCAGATACGCAGTATTTT.

The chain has TRBV6-1 and TRBJ1-2; D is unresolved. Germline V gives CDR1 MNHNS, CDR2 SASEGT. V was pared by 2 bases and J by 4 bases, with 11 bases between. CDR3 length equals 14 residues. This CDR3 is CASSEFGQVYGYTF. The CDR3 region has the DNA TGTGCCAGCAGTGAATTCGGGCAGGTCTATGGCTACACCTTC.

This rearrangement joins TRBV19 to TRBJ1-4, with no clear D. V lost 6 bases to trimming and J lost 12 bases, with 11 bases between them. This CDR3 has 11 residues. From germline, CDR1 is LNHDA and CDR2 SQIVND (reference sequence). The CDR3 coding sequence is TGTGCCAGTAGCCGTACATCGGAACTGTTTTTT. It codes for CASSRTSELFF.

V gene TRBV6-1 combines with J gene TRBJ2-5; TRBD1 matches at 10 bases. V trimming: 2 bases; J trimming: 0 bases; junction bases outside the gene matches: 9. The CDR3 has 18 amino acids. CDR1 and CDR2 from the germline V gene are MNHNS and SASEGT. In nucleotides, the CDR3 is TGTGCCAGCAGTGAAAAAGCCTGGACAGGGGGGTACCAAGAGACCCAGTACTTC. Protein: CASSEKAWTGGYQETQYF.

The chain is built from TRBV7-3 and TRBJ2-1, with 10 bases that match TRBD2. Germline V gene lookup returns CDR1 SGHTA and CDR2 FQGTGA. The CDR3 sequence is 15 residues long. Trimming cost V 5 bases and J 3 bases; bases outside gene matches: 4. In DNA, the CDR3 is TGTGCCAGCAGCCAAGCGGGAGGGATCTACAATGAGCAGTTCTTC. Protein sequence: CASSQAGGIYNEQFF.

The rearrangement links TRBV7-2 to TRBJ2-7, with 9 positions matching TRBD1. V was clipped by 5 bases and J by 5 bases; unmatched bases: 4. CDR1 is SGHTA, CDR2 FQGNSA, per germline. The CDR3 extends over 13 amino acids. CDR3 loop: CASSRDRVNEQYF. Written as DNA, the CDR3 is TGTGCCAGCAGCCGGGACAGGGTCAACGAGCAGTACTTC.

This clone was observed once. This chain joins TRBV9 and TRBJ1-3; 10 nucleotides line up with TRBD1. V was pared by 3 bases and J by 3 bases, with 6 bases of the junction left unmatched. CDR1 and CDR2 from the germline V gene are SGDLS and YYNGEE. This CDR3 is built from 16 residues. The CDR3 sequence is CASSAGQGIDGNTIYF. In nucleotides, the CDR3 is TGTGCCAGCAGCGCGGGACAGGGGATAGATGGAAACACCATATATTTT.

The V and J genes are TRBV28 and TRBJ2-7, with D possibly matching TRBD1 (6 bases). The CDR3 consists of 19 residues. Between the trimmed V and J ends, which lost 4 bases and 3 bases, there was a span of 28 bases. Germline-derived CDR1 and CDR2 are MDHEN and SYDVKM. The CDR3 spells CASSWIVGHDSSQVYEQYF. CDR3 DNA: TGTGCCAGCAGTTGGATCGTGGGACATGATTCCTCTCAGGTCTACGAGCAGTACTTC.

In its sample, this clone was seen a few times. This chain uses TRBV4-2 with TRBJ2-2; 7 bases agree with TRBD1. The CDR3 spans 14 residues. The J segment lost 5 bases and the V segment lost 0 bases, leaving 0 bases of the junction unmatched. Germline CDR1 reads LGHNA; CDR2 reads YNFKEQ. CDR3 in amino acids: CASSQEGQTGELFF. The CDR3 DNA follows: TGTGCCAGCAGCCAAGAGGGACAGACCGGGGAGCTGTTTTTT.

This clone occurred once. The V call is TRBV28, the J call TRBJ2-1, with D unclear. V gave up 2 bases and J gave up 7 bases, with 9 bases separating them. The CDR3 runs to 13 residues. Germline-derived CDR1 and CDR2 are MDHEN and SYDVKM. DNA of the CDR3: TGTGCCAGCAGTTTAAACCCTTCGAATGAGCAGTTCTTC. It translates to CASSLNPSNEQFF.

As to this clone: Different DNA sequences within this sample yield the same CDR3. This chain links TRBV7-2 with TRBJ1-3; possibly TRBD1 for D (5 bases). The CDR3 contains 15 residues. From germline, CDR1 is SGHTA and CDR2 FQGNSA. V was clipped by 5 bases and J by 0 bases, with 11 bases between them. The DNA for the CDR3 is TGTGCCAGCAGCCCCCGGGGCAGCTCTGGAAACACCATATATTTT. Translation gives CASSPRGSSGNTIYF. Filled out from reference TRBV7-2 and TRBJ1-3, the complete variable domain reads GAGVSQSPSNKVTEKGKDVELRCDPISGHTALYWYRQSLGQGLEFLIYFQGNSAPDKSGLPSDRFSAERTGGSVSTLTIQRTQQEDSAVYLCASSPRGSSGNTIYFGEGSWLTVV.

The chain links TRBV7-7 to TRBJ2-1; 10 nucleotides align to TRBD2. The length of the CDR3 is 15 residues. Germline loops: CDR1 SSHAT, CDR2 FNYEAQ (reference sequence). V was pared by 2 bases and J by 4 bases, with 2 bases of the junction left unmatched. CDR3: CASSLQLAGYNEQFF. CDR3 coding DNA: TGTGCCAGCAGCTTACAACTAGCGGGGTACAATGAGCAGTTCTTC. The full variable domain, rest sourced from reference TRBV7-7 and TRBJ2-1, is GAGVSQSPRYKVTKRGQDVTLRCDPISSHATLYWYQQALGQGPEFLTYFNYEAQPDKSGLPSDRFSAERPEGSISTLTIQRTEQRDSAMYRCASSLQLAGYNEQFFGPGTRLTVL.

The chain recombines TRBV7-8 with TRBJ1-1; D may be TRBD1 (6 bases). The germline V gene has CDR1 SGHVS and CDR2 FQNEAQ. V lost 7 bases to trimming and J lost 3 bases, with 18 bases between them. The CDR3 is 15 residues long. In nucleotides, the CDR3 is TGTGCCAGCATCCCTCAATCAAACAGGGACACTGAAGCTTTCTTT. Amino acids: CASIPQSNRDTEAFF.

The chain uses TRBV7-8 and TRBJ2-4; D may match TRBD1 or TRBD2 (5 bases each). CDR1 and CDR2 from the germline V gene are SGHVS and FQNEAQ. The CDR3 runs 16 residues. The V gene lost 3 bases and the J gene lost 8 bases, with 20 bases spanning the gap. CDR3 sequence: CASSFVSGSLRDIQYF. The CDR3 nucleotides read TGTGCCAGCAGCTTCGTCTCGGGGAGCCTCAGGGACATTCAGTACTTC.

This sequence joins TRBV11-2 and TRBJ2-5; a weak D match, TRBD2 (6 bases). Germline V gene data show CDR1 as SGHAT and CDR2 as FQNNGV. There are 15 residues in the CDR3. Between the trimmed V and J ends, which lost 4 bases and 1 base, there was a span of 13 bases. The CDR3 DNA reads as TGTGCCAGCAGCTCCCCTAGCGTCCTCCAAGAGACCCAGTACTTC. Translation gives CASSSPSVLQETQYF.

Only a few counts were recorded for this clone. This chain links TRBV4-3 with TRBJ1-2; TRBD1 is a possible D gene (6 bases). CDR3 length: 14 residues. V lost 3 bases, J lost 8 bases, and 16 bases lay in between. Germline loops: CDR1 LGHNA, CDR2 YSLEER. The CDR3 reads CASSQILEGGGYTF. The DNA of the CDR3 is TGCGCCAGCAGCCAGATTCTCGAGGGGGGCGGCTACACCTTC.

On this clone itself: The sample contains more than one DNA sequence encoding this CDR3. The gene calls are TRBV4-1 and TRBJ1-5, with TRBD1 matching over 11 bases. Germline CDR1 is MGHRA and CDR2 is YSYEKL. Unmatched junction bases numbered 14, after V lost 1 base and J lost 9 bases. CDR3 length: 18 amino acids. The CDR3 DNA is TGCGCCAGCAGCCAAGTGACTGGGACAGGGGGTCGCTTTGGGCCCCAGCATTTT. Its protein is CASSQVTGTGGRFGPQHF.

Concerning this clone itself: At one of its ends the junction is not consistent with the germline gene, which may arise from a read error. The chain links TRBV5-4 to TRBJ2-3; D unclear. This CDR3 contains 13 residues. Germline V CDR1 and CDR2: SGHNT, YYREEE (reference sequence). In nucleotides, the CDR3 is TGTGCCAGCAGCTTAGATAGCAAAGATACGCAGTATTTT. Translation: CASSLDSKDTQYF.

The chain links TRBV15 to TRBJ2-3, with a tentative D call TRBD1 (6 bases). Trimming stripped 4 bases from V and 1 base from J, with 9 bases between. This CDR3 has 14 residues. Germline V gives CDR1 LNHNV, CDR2 YYDKDF (reference sequence). The CDR3 DNA follows: TGTGCCACCAGCACCCGACAGGGCACAGATACGCAGTATTTT. As protein: CATSTRQGTDTQYF.

The chain is built from TRBV5-1 and TRBJ1-1; D not certain. CDR3 size: 14 residues. V was cut by 0 bases and J by 1 base, with 7 bases left in between. Germline CDR1 and CDR2: SGHRS and YFSETQ. CDR3 region: CASSLDGRNTEAFF. CDR3 nucleotides: TGCGCCAGCAGCTTGGACGGAAGGAACACTGAAGCTTTCTTT.

The chain recombines TRBV4-1 with TRBJ2-5; D call uncertain. CDR1 is MGHRA, CDR2 YSYEKL, per germline. Deletions cut 4 bases from V and 1 base from J, with 7 bases between. The CDR3 covers 13 residues. CDR3 residues: CASSLAPQETQYF. The CDR3 DNA reads TGCGCCAGCAGCCTCGCTCCCCAAGAGACCCAGTACTTC.

The genes are TRBV19 and TRBJ2-3; 15 nucleotides align to TRBD2. Germline loops: CDR1 LNHDA, CDR2 SQIVND (reference sequence). The CDR3 has 17 residues. Trimming cost V 7 bases and J 6 bases; bases outside gene matches: 11. In DNA, the CDR3 is TGTGCCAGTACCTCCTCCATCGGGACTAGCGGGAGGGATACGCAGTATTTT. Its protein product is CASTSSIGTSGRDTQYF.

The J gene is TRBJ2-7, the V gene TRBV7-2, with TRBD1 matching 12 bases. V was pared by 5 bases and J by 6 bases, with 11 bases of the junction left unmatched. The CDR3 spans 16 residues. Germline V lookup: CDR1 SGHTA, CDR2 FQGNSA. The chain's CDR3 is CASSRTPGQGAFEQYF. For the CDR3, the DNA is TGTGCCAGCAGCCGTACCCCGGGACAGGGGGCATTCGAGCAGTACTTC. Looking up the rest from reference TRBV7-2 and TRBJ2-7 gives the full variable domain: GAGVSQSPSNKVTEKGKDVELRCDPISGHTALYWYRQSLGQGLEFLIYFQGNSAPDKSGLPSDRFSAERTGGSVSTLTIQRTQQEDSAVYLCASSRTPGQGAFEQYFGPGTRLTVT.